This TCR beta chain was recovered during a study of cytomegalovirus exposure and HLA in healthy donors. Study-wide findings and caveats: Later work associated 17,000 or so TCR beta sequences with HLA alleles at 0.05 false discovery rate. A likely sequencing artifact accounted for one observed cluster of highly shared sequence variants. Previously analyzed data showed that most TCR beta V segments were productive at a frequency of about 90% or about 30%.

Primers: 60 Vbeta forward and 13 Jbeta reverse. The data were produced by immunoSEQ multiplex PCR, yet TCRdb's version contains in-frame clones alone and is incomplete. The data show about 110,000 clones, roughly 73% seen once. V gave up 4 bases and J gave up 6 bases, with 19 bases separating them. The germline V gene encodes CDR1 SGHRS and CDR2 YFSETQ. The CDR3 has 16 residues. With regard to this clone: Its antigen is not identified.

This TCR came from a man aged 35 to 55 in good health and CMV-seronegative. The V and J genes are TRBV5-1 and TRBJ1-4, with D possibly being TRBD1 (6 bases). Sequenced: PBMCs. The CDR3 nucleotides read TGCGCCAGCAGCACTGGGGGGGGCAGGGTTGATGAAAAACTGTTTTTT. It yields the protein CASSTGGGRVDEKLFF. The full variable domain, completed using reference TRBV5-1 and TRBJ1-4, is KAGVTQTPRYLIKTRGQQVTLSCSPISGHRSVSWYQQTPGQGLQFLFEYFSETQRNKGNFPGRFSGRQFSNSRSEMNVSTLELGDSALYLCASSTGGGRVDEKLFFGSGTQLSVL.